This is a list of T cell receptor beta chains from one sample in a study of blood T cells in healthy people across ages. MiXCR, applied by TCRdb to the 5' RACE reads, yields one record per CDR3 protein. The table lists about 1.1 million distinct CDR3 sequences, more than 30% of them singletons, with around 12% in the top ten. Sample: blood. The receptors were sampled from a young man in good health. CDR3s include the opening cysteine and the closing phenylalanine or tryptophan. D genes are given only for firm matches. Rows give clone size only sometimes, using once, few, many, or a class for an expanded clone.

V gene	J gene	clone size	D gene	CDR3 protein	CDR3 DNA
TRBV20-1	TRBJ2-1	.	.	CSARVRGESSYNEQFF	TGCAGTGCTAGAGTGCGGGGTGAAAGCTCCTACAATGAGCAGTTCTTC
TRBV6-2/TRBV6-3	TRBJ2-1	.	TRBD2	CASTTGWGSGGRPYNEQFF	TGTGCCAGCACCACTGGTTGGGGTAGCGGGGGGCGACCCTACAATGAGCAGTTCTTC
TRBV20-1	TRBJ2-5	many	.	CSAKTGARETQYF	TGCAGTGCAAAAACCGGGGCGCGGGAGACCCAGTACTTC
TRBV2	TRBJ2-1	few	.	CASSELAGNEQFF	TGTGCCAGCAGTGAACTAGCTGGGAATGAGCAGTTCTTC
TRBV5-1	TRBJ1-2	few	TRBD1	CASSFGTVGYGYTF	TGCGCCAGCAGCTTCGGGACAGTAGGCTATGGCTACACCTTC
TRBV12-3/TRBV12-4	TRBJ2-5	.	.	CASSFGIEEATQYF	TGTGCCAGCAGTTTCGGGATAGAGGAAGCGACCCAGTACTTC
TRBV9	TRBJ2-2	few	TRBD2	CASSVNPTSHTGELFF	TGTGCCAGCAGCGTAAACCCGACTAGCCACACCGGGGAGCTGTTTTTT
TRBV10-3	TRBJ2-3	.	.	CAISESWQARKHTDTQYF	TGTGCCATCAGTGAGTCCTGGCAGGCCCGAAAACACACAGATACGCAGTATTTT
TRBV11-1	TRBJ1-1	once	.	CASSTSRRGSETEAFF	TGTGCCAGCAGCACCTCTCGACGGGGTTCGGAAACTGAAGCTTTCTTT
TRBV4-3	TRBJ2-1	.	TRBD1	CASSHRVTGDSSEQFF	TGCGCCAGCAGCCACCGGGTGACAGGGGATAGTAGTGAGCAGTTCTTC
TRBV6-6	TRBJ2-2	.	.	CTSKWQDTGELFF	TGTACCAGCAAGTGGCAGGACACCGGGGAGCTGTTTTTT
TRBV7-2	TRBJ1-6	.	TRBD1	CASSLTVGQASSYNSPLHF	TGTGCCAGCAGCTTAACGGTCGGACAGGCCAGCTCCTATAATTCACCCCTCCACTTT
TRBV2	TRBJ2-7	.	.	CASRATGEQYF	TGTGCCAGCAGAGCAACAGGGGAGCAGTACTTC
TRBV4-1	TRBJ1-1	.	.	CASSQNQGGAFF	TGCGCCAGCAGCCAAAACCAAGGGGGAGCTTTCTTT
TRBV4-3	TRBJ1-6	.	.	CASSPSLPNSPLHF	TGCGCCAGCAGCCCAAGTCTACCCAATTCACCCCTCCACTTT
TRBV7-2	TRBJ2-3	.	TRBD2	CASSLGLAGVIGDTQYF	TGTGCCAGCAGCTTAGGACTAGCGGGGGTGATCGGAGATACGCAGTATTTT
TRBV5-1	TRBJ2-5	.	.	CASSLRRIVPQTQYF	TGCGCCAGCAGCTTGAGGCGGATAGTTCCCCAGACCCAGTACTTC